Listed here are 23 T cell receptor beta chains from one sample, sequenced in a study of OX40 agonist ivuxolimab in advanced cancers. Here immunoSEQ multiplex PCR was the method, and the copy in TCRdb shows in-frame clones only, minus some. Altogether about 96,000 clones are present, under 85% being singletons, with the ten largest covering less than 6%. The sequencing here drew on CD4+ or CD8+ T cells sorted from blood, taken in a trial of the OX40 agonist ivuxolimab. The receptor set was obtained from an adult with an advanced solid tumor such as melanoma, head and neck, liver or kidney cancer.

This clone was recorded a few times. The chain couples TRBV5-5 to TRBJ1-2; D is ambiguous. The CDR3 consists of 13 residues. V was trimmed by 2 bases and J by 1 base, leaving 6 bases between them. Germline CDR1 and CDR2: SGHKS and YYEKEE (reference sequence). The DNA of the CDR3 is TGTGCCAGCAGCTTCCGGGGTAACTATGGCTACACCTTC. Residues: CASSFRGNYGYTF.

This clone has only a few counts. The CDR3 nucleotides read TGCGCCAGCAGCGCCCGGGACAGGGGGTTCTACGAGCAGTACTTC. It specifies CASSARDRGFYEQYF. The chain has TRBV5-1 and TRBJ2-7; 11 bases fit TRBD1. Germline CDR1 SGHRS, CDR2 YFSETQ. The J segment lost 3 bases and the V segment lost 4 bases, leaving 6 bases of the junction unmatched. This CDR3 spans 15 amino acids.

The rearrangement joins TRBV2 to TRBJ1-5; D is uncertain. CDR3 length: 11 residues. The ends were cut back, 6 bases at V and 3 bases at J, with 3 bases in the middle. Germline lookup yields CDR1 SNHLY and CDR2 FYNNEI. Written as DNA, the CDR3 is TGTGCCAGCAGGGACAATCAGCCCCAGCATTTT. Encoded protein: CASRDNQPQHF.

The rearrangement uses TRBV6-7 and TRBJ1-4; D is ambiguous. TRBV6-7 is an ORF, with its function uncertain. V was shortened by 6 bases and J by 7 bases, with 18 bases between the two germline ends. The CDR3 is 15 amino acids. The CDR3 sequence is CASRTNGSTSEKLFF. The CDR3 DNA is TGTGCCAGCAGGACCAACGGGAGCACGAGTGAAAAACTGTTTTTT.

V gene TRBV10-3 combines with J gene TRBJ1-2, with 10 bases fitting TRBD1. V lost 9 bases to trimming and J lost 6 bases; unmatched junction nucleotides: 1. The CDR3 spans 11 residues. Germline CDR1 reads ENHRY; CDR2 reads SYGVKD. The CDR3 DNA reads as TGTGCCATGACAGGGGGCGATGGCTACACCTTC. As protein: CAMTGGDGYTF.

The V and J genes are TRBV29-1 and TRBJ1-2; D call uncertain. V was trimmed by 1 base and J by 8 bases, leaving 23 bases between them. Per the germline V gene, CDR1 is SQVTM and CDR2 is ANQGSEA. This CDR3 is 16 amino acids long. The CDR3 DNA is TGCAGCGTTGAAGGGCACGATCGGGTTGAATCAACAGGCTACACCTTC. Encoded protein: CSVEGHDRVESTGYTF.

The chain is built from TRBV2 and TRBJ2-2; TRBD1 or TRBD2 may be the D gene (5 bases each). Trimming took 2 bases from V and 4 from J, leaving 8 bases between them. CDR1 is SNHLY, CDR2 FYNNEI, per germline. The CDR3 has 14 residues. CDR3 protein: CASSESGATGELFF. In DNA form, the CDR3 reads TGTGCCAGCAGTGAATCCGGGGCCACCGGGGAGCTGTTTTTT.

The gene calls are TRBV7-9 and TRBJ1-2; TRBD1 agrees at 10 bases. The ends lost 5 bases at V and 1 base at J; junction bases unmatched: 4. Per the germline V gene, CDR1 is SEHNR and CDR2 is FQNEAQ (reference sequence). The CDR3 consists of 15 residues. The CDR3 region has the DNA TGTGCCAGCAGCGTCGGGGACAGGGGTAACTATGGCTACACCTTC. Protein product: CASSVGDRGNYGYTF.

This clone came up once. This chain connects TRBV18 to TRBJ1-5, with TRBD1 as a possible D gene (5 bases). The CDR3 sequence is 17 residues long. CDR1 is KGHSH, CDR2 LQKENI, per germline. V gave up 3 bases and J gave up 0 bases, with 15 bases separating them. The CDR3 is CASSPTATRGSNQPQHF. The CDR3 region has the DNA TGTGCCAGCTCACCCACCGCCACAAGGGGTAGCAATCAGCCCCAGCATTTT.

With regard to this clone: A read error may produce the germline difference seen at one junction end. Other DNA variants within this sample encode the same CDR3. The V gene is TRBV4-3, the J gene TRBJ2-2; tentatively, D is TRBD2 (5 bases). Germline lookup yields CDR1 LGHNA and CDR2 YSLEER. This CDR3 has 15 amino acids. The CDR3 spells CASSQDLDNTGELFF. The CDR3 DNA reads as TGCGCCAGCAGCCAAGACTTAGACAACACCGGGGAGCTGTTCTTT.

This clone has only a few counts. The chain employs TRBV23-1 and TRBJ1-5, with unresolved D. TRBV23-1 is an ORF, and what it does is uncertain. V lost 11 bases, J lost 6 bases, and 14 bases lay in between. The CDR3 has 12 amino acids. CDR3: CADRRGRQPQHF. CDR3 sequence (DNA): TGCGCCGACCGACGGGGTCGTCAGCCCCAGCATTTT.

The chain has TRBV9 and TRBJ2-5, with 12 bases that match TRBD2. The CDR3 runs 15 residues. Trimming at V came to 3 bases and at J to 3 bases, leaving 3 bases not matched to a gene. Germline V gene lookup returns CDR1 SGDLS and CDR2 YYNGEE. Written as DNA, the CDR3 is TGTGCCAGCAGCGCTTGGACTAGCGGGAAAGAGACCCAGTACTTC. Residues: CASSAWTSGKETQYF.

This clone was counted between two and nine times. The chain couples TRBV27 to TRBJ2-2; 10 bases are shared with TRBD1. There are 15 residues in the CDR3. Germline-derived CDR1 and CDR2 are MNHEY and SMNVEV (reference sequence). With V trimmed by 6 bases and J by 4 bases, 5 bases remained unmatched. The CDR3 spells CASRMGQGSTGELFF. CDR3 coding DNA: TGTGCCAGCAGGATGGGACAGGGGAGCACCGGGGAGCTGTTTTTT.

The chain joins TRBV27 to TRBJ2-5; no clear D. Germline assignment: CDR1 MNHEY and CDR2 SMNVEV (reference sequence). The germline V and J ends were trimmed by 8 bases and 1 base, with 23 bases remaining between them. The CDR3 loop spans 17 amino acids. The DNA for the CDR3 is TGTGCCAGCTCGGCAGTAAGGATCAGTAGTCTCCAAGAGACCCAGTACTTC. Translating gives CASSAVRISSLQETQYF.

V gene TRBV10-3 combines with J gene TRBJ2-3; tentative D call: TRBD1 (6 bases). The CDR3 loop spans 15 amino acids. Trimming removed 8 bases from V and 0 bases from J, with 15 bases in between. Looked up from germline, CDR1 is ENHRY and CDR2 is SYGVKD. The CDR3 coding sequence is TGTGCCATCGCTGTGCGGACAGCAAGCACAGATACGCAGTATTTT. This gives the protein CAIAVRTASTDTQYF.

The chain carries TRBV7-2 and TRBJ1-1; tentatively, D is TRBD1 (5 bases). CDR1 and CDR2 (germline): SGHTA, FQGNSA. The CDR3 consists of 12 residues. Trimming left V 5 bases short and J 4 bases short, with 8 bases between. The CDR3: CASSPGGTEAFF. The CDR3, as DNA: TGTGCCAGCAGCCCTGGGGGCACTGAAGCTTTCTTT.

The genes are TRBV11-3 and TRBJ2-5, with 7 bases identical to TRBD2. Germline V gene sequence: CDR1 SGHNT, CDR2 YENEEA. Trimming took 5 bases from V and 5 from J; bases not matched to a gene: 8. This CDR3 is built from 14 residues. The CDR3 nucleotides are TGTGCCAGCAGCCCCGGAGGGAGGGGCGAGACCCAGTACTTC. As protein: CASSPGGRGETQYF.

The genes are TRBV18 and TRBJ2-7, with no clear D. V shed 1 base and J shed 2 bases, with 9 bases lying between them. Germline CDR1 is KGHSH and CDR2 is LQKENI. This CDR3 region has 14 residues. The CDR3 DNA reads TGTGCCAGCTCACCACTGGGCGCAGCCTACGAGCAGTACTTC. Its translation: CASSPLGAAYEQYF.

The chain combines TRBV27 with TRBJ2-1; 13 nucleotides agree with TRBD2. This CDR3 comprises 16 residues. Germline lookup yields CDR1 MNHEY and CDR2 SMNVEV (reference sequence). V trimming: 7 bases; J trimming: 7 bases; junction bases outside the gene matches: 10. CDR3 sequence (DNA): TGTGCCAGCACTCGAAGACTAGCGGGAGGTGGGAATGAGCAGTTCTTC. Protein product: CASTRRLAGGGNEQFF.

The chain couples TRBV11-2 to TRBJ2-3, with 13 bases lining up with TRBD2. The germline V gene encodes CDR1 SGHAT and CDR2 FQNNGV. J gave up 4 bases and V 5 bases, and 3 bases lay outside the gene matches. The CDR3 is 15 residues long. The CDR3 region has the DNA TGTGCCAGCAGCCGACTAGCGGGGGGATCAGATACGCAGTATTTT. Translating gives CASSRLAGGSDTQYF.

This clone was recorded once. This chain uses TRBV7-8 with TRBJ2-4; 10 nucleotides agree with TRBD2. The CDR3 has 14 amino acids. V trimming: 6 bases; J trimming: 9 bases; junction bases outside the gene matches: 8. CDR1 and CDR2 (germline): SGHVS, FQNEAQ. CDR3 amino acids: CASSSSGSSGIQYF. In nucleotides, the CDR3 is TGTGCCAGCAGTTCTAGCGGGAGTAGCGGCATTCAGTACTTC.

V and J are TRBV5-1 and TRBJ1-1; D possibly corresponds to TRBD1 (5 bases). V lost 3 bases, J lost 3 bases, and 12 bases lay in between. The V gene's germline CDR1 is SGHRS and CDR2 YFSETQ. The length of the CDR3 is 14 residues. This chain's CDR3 is CASSSGRAYTEAFF. In nucleotides, the CDR3 is TGCGCCAGCAGCTCCGGCAGGGCGTACACTGAAGCTTTCTTT.

The chain has TRBV5-1 and TRBJ2-3, with 10 bases aligning to TRBD1. J was trimmed by 6 bases and V by 0 bases; bases with no gene match: 10. The CDR3 is 17 residues long. Germline V CDR1 and CDR2: SGHRS, YFSETQ. The CDR3 DNA sequence: TGCGCCAGCAGCTTGGAGGTGTTGCGGGACAGGGGTGATACGCAGTATTTT. Translation: CASSLEVLRDRGDTQYF.